This TCR beta chain was documented in a study of beta chain features in type 1 diabetes. On this clone itself: An end of the junction does not agree with germline; a read error may underlie this.

All of the isolated RNA was reverse transcribed, so expressed TCRB transcripts were sequenced. Measured with immunoSEQ multiplex PCR; TCRdb has only the in-frame clones, and not every one. The sample includes 250,000 to 350,000 clones, 9.5% to 11% of them seen just once. CD4+ naive, central memory, regulatory and stem cell-like memory cells were sorted via CD45RO/CCR7/CD25/CD127/CD95/CD27. Sequencing was done on a sample of naive CD4+ T cells from blood. This TCR was recovered from a woman under 40 in good health.

Written as DNA, the CDR3 is TGTGCCAGCAGCCAAGATCGGCGGGGCCTTAGCTTT. As protein: CASSQDRRGLSF. The rearrangement uses TRBV4-2 and TRBJ1-4, with D maybe TRBD1 (5 bases). The germline CDR1 and CDR2 sequences are LGHNA and YNFKEQ. The CDR3 has 12 residues.